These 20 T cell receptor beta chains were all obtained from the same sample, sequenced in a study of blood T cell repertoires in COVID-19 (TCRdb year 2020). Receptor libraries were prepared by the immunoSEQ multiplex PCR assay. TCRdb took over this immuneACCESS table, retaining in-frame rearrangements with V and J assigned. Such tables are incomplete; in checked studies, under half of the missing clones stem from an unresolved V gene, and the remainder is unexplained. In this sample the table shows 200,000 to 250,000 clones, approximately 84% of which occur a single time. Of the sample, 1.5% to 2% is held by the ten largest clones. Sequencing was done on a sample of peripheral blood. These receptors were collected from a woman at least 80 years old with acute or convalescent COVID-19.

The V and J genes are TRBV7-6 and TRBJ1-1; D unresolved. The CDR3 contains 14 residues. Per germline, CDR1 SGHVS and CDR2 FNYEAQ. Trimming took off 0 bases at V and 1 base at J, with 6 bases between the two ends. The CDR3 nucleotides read TGTGCCAGCAGCTTAGCTCAGTGGAACACTGAAGCTTTCTTT. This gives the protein CASSLAQWNTEAFF.

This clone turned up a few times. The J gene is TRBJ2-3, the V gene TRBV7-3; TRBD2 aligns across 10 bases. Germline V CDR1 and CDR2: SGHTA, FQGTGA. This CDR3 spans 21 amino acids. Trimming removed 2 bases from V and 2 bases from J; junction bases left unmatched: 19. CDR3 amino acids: CASSLLGRSSGRRIHTDTQYF. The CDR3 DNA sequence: TGTGCCAGCAGCTTATTAGGACGGAGTAGCGGGAGGAGGATACACACAGATACGCAGTATTTT.

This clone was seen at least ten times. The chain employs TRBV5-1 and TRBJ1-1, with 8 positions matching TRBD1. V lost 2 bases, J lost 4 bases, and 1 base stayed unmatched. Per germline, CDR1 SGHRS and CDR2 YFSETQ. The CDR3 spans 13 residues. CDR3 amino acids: CASSFTGGTEAFF. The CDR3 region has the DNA TGCGCCAGCAGCTTTACAGGGGGCACTGAAGCTTTCTTT.

The CDR3 coding sequence is TGCAGCGTTGAAGAGGACTCCAAAAACATTCAGTACTTC. It specifies CSVEEDSKNIQYF. The rearrangement uses TRBV29-1 and TRBJ2-4; D is perhaps TRBD2 (5 bases). Per the germline V gene, CDR1 is SQVTM and CDR2 is ANQGSEA. Between the trimmed V and J ends, which lost 0 bases and 2 bases, there was a span of 5 bases. CDR3 length: 13 amino acids.

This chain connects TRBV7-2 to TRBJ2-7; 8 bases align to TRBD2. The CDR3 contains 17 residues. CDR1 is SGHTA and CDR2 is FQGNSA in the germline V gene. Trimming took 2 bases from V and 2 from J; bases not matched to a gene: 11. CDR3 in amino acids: CASSLFVRLAGTYEQYF. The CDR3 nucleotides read TGTGCCAGCAGCTTATTCGTGCGGCTAGCGGGTACCTACGAGCAGTACTTC.

Here the CDR3 reads CASRSREQETQYF. The CDR3 DNA sequence: TGTGCCAGCAGGTCAAGAGAGCAAGAGACCCAGTACTTC. This chain links TRBV12-3 or TRBV12-4 with TRBJ2-5; D gene uncertain. The CDR3 sequence is 13 residues long. V was trimmed by 6 bases and J by 2 bases, leaving 10 bases between them.

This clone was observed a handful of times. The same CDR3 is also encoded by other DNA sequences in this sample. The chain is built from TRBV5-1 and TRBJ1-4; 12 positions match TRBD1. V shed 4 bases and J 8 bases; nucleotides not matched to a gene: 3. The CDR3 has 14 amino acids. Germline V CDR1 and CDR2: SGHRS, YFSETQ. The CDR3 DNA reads TGCGCCAGCAGCCTGGGACAGGGGGCCGAAAAACTGTTTTTT. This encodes CASSLGQGAEKLFF.

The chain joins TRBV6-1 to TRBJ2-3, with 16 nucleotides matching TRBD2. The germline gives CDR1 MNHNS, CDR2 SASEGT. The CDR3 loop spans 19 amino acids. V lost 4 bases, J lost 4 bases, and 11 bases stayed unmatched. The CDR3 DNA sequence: TGTGCCAGCAGTGCTCCTCCGGGACTAGCGGGAGGGCCCCCAGATACGCAGTATTTT. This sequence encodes CASSAPPGLAGGPPDTQYF.

CDR3: CASSPRATQDTGELFF. CDR3 bases: TGTGCCAGCAGCCCGCGGGCCACTCAGGACACCGGGGAGCTGTTTTTT. The chain carries TRBV7-8 and TRBJ2-2, with D possibly TRBD2 on 5 matching bases. V dropped 5 bases and J dropped 3 bases, with 16 bases sitting between them. Per germline, CDR1 SGHVS and CDR2 FQNEAQ. The CDR3 covers 16 residues.

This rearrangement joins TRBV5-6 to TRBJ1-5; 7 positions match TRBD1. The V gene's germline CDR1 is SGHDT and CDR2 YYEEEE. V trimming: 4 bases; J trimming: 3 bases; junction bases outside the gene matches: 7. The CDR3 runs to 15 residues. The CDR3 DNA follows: TGTGCCAGCAGCCGGACTGACAGGGTCAATCAGCCCCAGCATTTT. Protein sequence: CASSRTDRVNQPQHF.

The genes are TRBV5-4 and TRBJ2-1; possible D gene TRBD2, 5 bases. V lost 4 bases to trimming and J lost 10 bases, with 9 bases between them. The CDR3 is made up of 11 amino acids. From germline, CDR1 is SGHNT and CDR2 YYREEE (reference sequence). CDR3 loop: CASSRLREQFF. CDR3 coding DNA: TGTGCCAGCAGCCGACTACGGGAGCAGTTCTTC.

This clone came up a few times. For the CDR3, the DNA is TGTGCCAGCAGTGACGGTTTCTCCGGTTATGGCTACACCTTC. This sequence encodes CASSDGFSGYGYTF. This rearrangement joins TRBV25-1 to TRBJ1-2, with D unresolved. V gave up 3 bases and J gave up 5 bases, with 13 bases separating them. Germline V gene sequence: CDR1 MGHDK, CDR2 SYGVNS. CDR3 size: 14 residues.

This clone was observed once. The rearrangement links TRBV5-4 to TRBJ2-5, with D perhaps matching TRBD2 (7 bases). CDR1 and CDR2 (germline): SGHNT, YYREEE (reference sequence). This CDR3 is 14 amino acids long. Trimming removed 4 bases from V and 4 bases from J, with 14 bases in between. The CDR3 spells CASSSRGGAETQYF. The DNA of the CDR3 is TGTGCCAGCAGCAGTAGGGGGGGGGCAGAGACCCAGTACTTC. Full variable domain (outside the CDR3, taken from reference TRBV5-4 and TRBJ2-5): ETGVTQSPTHLIKTRGQQVTLRCSSQSGHNTVSWYQQALGQGPQFIFQYYREEENGRGNFPPRFSGLQFPNYSSELNVNALELDDSALYLCASSSRGGAETQYFGPGTRLLVL.

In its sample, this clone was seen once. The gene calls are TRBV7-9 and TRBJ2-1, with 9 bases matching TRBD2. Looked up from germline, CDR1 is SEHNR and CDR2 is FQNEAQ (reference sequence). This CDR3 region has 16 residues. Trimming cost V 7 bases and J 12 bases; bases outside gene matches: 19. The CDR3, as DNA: TGTGCCAGCATCCCTGGGCGGCTAGCGGGACACCCGGGGCAGTTCTTC. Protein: CASIPGRLAGHPGQFF.

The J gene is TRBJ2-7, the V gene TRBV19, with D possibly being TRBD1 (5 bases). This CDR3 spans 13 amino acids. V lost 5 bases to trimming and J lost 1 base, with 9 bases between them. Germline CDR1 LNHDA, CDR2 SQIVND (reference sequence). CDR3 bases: TGTGCCAGTAGTTATGACAGATCCTACGAGCAGTACTTC. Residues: CASSYDRSYEQYF.

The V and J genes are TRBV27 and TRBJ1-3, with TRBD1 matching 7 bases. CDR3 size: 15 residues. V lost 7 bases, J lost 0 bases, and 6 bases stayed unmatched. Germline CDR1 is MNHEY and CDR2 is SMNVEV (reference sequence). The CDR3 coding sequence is TGTGCCAGCACCGCCCGGGACAGCTCTGGAAACACCATATATTTT. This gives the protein CASTARDSSGNTIYF.

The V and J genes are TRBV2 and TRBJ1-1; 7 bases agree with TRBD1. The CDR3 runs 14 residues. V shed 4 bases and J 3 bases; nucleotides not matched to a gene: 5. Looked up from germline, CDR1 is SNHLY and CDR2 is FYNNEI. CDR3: CASSAAGGYTEAFF. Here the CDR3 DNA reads TGTGCCAGCAGTGCGGCAGGGGGGTACACTGAAGCTTTCTTT.

The CDR3: CASSQSRTVDTQYF. Written as DNA, the CDR3 is TGTGCCAGCAGTCAGTCCCGTACCGTCGATACGCAGTATTTT. The chain is built from TRBV6-2 or TRBV6-3 and TRBJ2-3; D is ambiguous. Trimming stripped 5 bases from V and 6 bases from J, with 15 bases between. The germline gives CDR1 MNHEY, CDR2 SVGEGT. The CDR3 contains 14 residues.

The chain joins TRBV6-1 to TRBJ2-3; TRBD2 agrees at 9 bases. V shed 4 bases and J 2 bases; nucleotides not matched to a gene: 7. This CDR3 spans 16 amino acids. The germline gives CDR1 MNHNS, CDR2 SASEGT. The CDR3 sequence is CASSVETSGSTDTQYF. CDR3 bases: TGTGCCAGCAGTGTTGAGACTAGCGGATCCACAGATACGCAGTATTTT.

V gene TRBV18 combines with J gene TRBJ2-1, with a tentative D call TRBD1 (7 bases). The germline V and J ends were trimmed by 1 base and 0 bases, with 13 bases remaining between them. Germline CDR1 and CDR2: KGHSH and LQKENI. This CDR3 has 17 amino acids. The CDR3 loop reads CASSPLTGRGSYNEQFF. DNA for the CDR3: TGTGCCAGCTCACCACTGACAGGGCGGGGCTCCTACAATGAGCAGTTCTTC.